This TCR beta chain was captured by sequencing in a study of blood T cell repertoires in COVID-19 (dated by TCRdb to between 2020 and 2021). For the wider study: Collaborator samples came from the United States, Italy and Spain and covered acute and convalescent phases of COVID-19. Subjects who had been exposed to COVID-19, were actively infected with it, or had recovered from it provided the deeply sampled blood TCRbeta repertoires that made up the dataset. The material from the prospective study consisted of cDNA or gDNA derived from T cells, B-cell-depleted T cells, or PBMCs. The repertoires were released in a freely available public database intended as a resource for research on the immune response to SARS-CoV-2. HLA class I and class II types, where available, came from metadata supplied by the sample provider rather than from assay-based typing. The samples were drawn from two sources: the first 160 participants of the ongoing ImmuneRACE study, and fewer than 1,500 subjects contributed by 6 global collaborators. The sample metadata nearly always contained a de-identified subject ID, COVID-19 status, age in years and sex. Overall results and qualifications from the work: How much clinical and demographic metadata was included differed by source and by participant, and the metadata was provided uncurated.

TCRbeta CDR3 regions were amplified from genomic DNA using the immunoSEQ Assay, a bias-controlled multiplex PCR. The original pipeline was this. The number of nucleated cells in each sample was estimated from the amplification of reference gene primers within the assay. Sequence reads were collapsed and filtered to measure the absolute abundance of every unique TCRbeta CDR3 rearrangement. Productive Simpson clonality was computed per sample as the square root of Simpson's diversity index over productive rearrangements. TCRdb retrieved this table from immuneACCESS and kept in-frame rearrangements only. Not all clones are present; in checked studies, unresolved V genes account for under half, and no reason is known for the remainder. V, J and clone size derive from that table, while D and trimming were established from the DNA sequence. This sample holds about 180,000 clones; more than 80% were observed only once. Clones ranked in the top ten supply 6.2% of the sample.

Notes on this clone: Its antigen remains unidentified. Base quality data are lacking; no much larger clone is found one base away.

V loses 3 bases of germline sequence and J loses 0 bases, and the interval between the two ends is 8 bases. As encoded in the germline V gene (reference sequence), CDR1 is LNHDA while CDR2 is SQIVND. Its CDR3 holds 14 amino acids, cysteine through phenylalanine. The retained sequence is limited to the CDR3, 42 bases, with the frame set at the first base. Participants in the prospective study were aged about 18 to 90 years, lived in under 30 United States geographic areas, and enrolled through a virtual design. Cohort assignment in the prospective study relied on participant-reported clinical history from a screening survey and a study questionnaire. ImmuneRACE Cohort 3 recovered participants were defined by two consecutive negative NP/OP PCR tests, healthcare professional clearance, or symptom resolution. Mobile phlebotomists in the prospective study collected whole blood, serum and a nasopharyngeal or oropharyngeal swab from every participant. Over an approximately 2-month period, participants in the prospective study had the option of providing additional blood draws and questionnaires. Before DNA extraction, blood samples from the prospective study were shipped at room temperature or frozen.

The sequenced material came from PBMCs or T cells enriched from blood (not recorded which). The TCR originated in a man aged 40-50 years who had recovered from COVID-19. The chain was built from TRBV19 and TRBJ1-1, with the identity of the D gene unclear. The DNA is as follows: TGTGCCAGTAGTATGAGAGGGTTGAACACTGAAGCTTTCTTT. Its protein reads: CASSMRGLNTEAFF.